This T cell receptor (beta chain) was captured by sequencing in a study of OX40 agonist ivuxolimab in advanced cancers. Study-wide context: The study reported partial responses in three patients: one hepatocellular carcinoma, two cutaneous melanoma.

Study-wide results and limits: The authors also found low normalized T-cell clonal expansion in some nonresponders. Doses of 0.1 to 3.0 mg/kg were accompanied by clonal expansion of CD4+ and CD8+ blood T cells by week 6.

Autoimmune disease history or systemic immunosuppression meant exclusion. The data were produced by immunoSEQ multiplex PCR, yet TCRdb's version contains in-frame clones alone and is incomplete. The table records 80,000 to 100,000 clones, 90% of them present only once. As concerns this clone: The antigen is not known.

Germline CDR1 SGHDT, CDR2 YYEEEE. This CDR3 spans 16 amino acids. Trimming removed 4 bases from V and 0 bases from J, with 15 bases in between. The sequencing used CD4+ or CD8+ T cells sorted from blood, collected in a trial of the OX40 agonist ivuxolimab. J is TRBJ2-3 and V is TRBV5-6; unclear D gene. This clonotype was obtained from an adult with an advanced solid tumor such as melanoma, head and neck, liver or kidney cancer. This CDR3 reads CASSPRAQTSTDTQYF. The CDR3 DNA reads TGTGCCAGCAGCCCGAGAGCGCAAACTAGCACAGATACGCAGTATTTT. The whole variable domain, filled in from reference TRBV5-6 and TRBJ2-3, reads DAGVTQSPTHLIKTRGQQVTLRCSPKSGHDTVSWYQQALGQGPQFIFQYYEEEERQRGNFPDRFSGHQFPNYSSELNVNALLLGDSALYLCASSPRAQTSTDTQYFGPGTRLTVL.